This T cell receptor (beta chain) was obtained from a study of CD8 T cells in ankylosing spondylitis. V lost 4 bases and J 3 bases, leaving 10 bases between the germline ends. There are 14 residues in the CDR3. A single record per CDR3 protein comes from TCRdb applying MiXCR to the 5' RACE reads. The sample records roughly 190,000 distinct CDR3 sequences, about 13% being singletons. This clonotype was sampled from a male donor with ankylosing spondylitis or in good health (not recorded which). The sequencing sample was made of blood, either unsorted or a sorted T cell fraction (not recorded which). The genes are TRBV12-3 or TRBV12-4 and TRBJ1-5, with D unclear. CDR3 loop: CASSSRGYNQPQHF. The CDR3 region has the DNA TGTGCCAGCAGTTCAAGAGGGTACAATCAGCCCCAGCATTTT.